This T cell receptor (beta chain) is from a study of early T cells in non-severe SARS-CoV-2 infection. Each CDR3 protein is one row after TCRdb ran MiXCR on the 5' RACE reads. The sample lists tens of thousands of distinct CDR3 sequences; approximately 9% were seen once. This clonotype has only a few counts. CDR3 size: 13 residues. Trimming removed 4 bases at V and 4 bases at J, with 11 bases between. CDR1 SGHAT and CDR2 FQNNGV come from the germline V gene. Source: whole blood, taken at baseline. The receptor comes from an adult who was a healthcare worker with PCR-confirmed SARS-CoV-2 infection or an uninfected control (not recorded which). The chain recombines TRBV11-2 with TRBJ2-7; no definite D call. The CDR3: CASSYGAYYEQYF. In DNA form, the CDR3 reads TGTGCCAGCAGCTATGGAGCCTATTACGAGCAGTACTTC.